The clone carrying this TCR beta chain was seen only a few times. A TCRbeta library incorporating unique molecular identifiers was prepared. TCRdb analysed the PCR reads with MiXCR anew, one entry per CDR3 protein. The sample lists around 600,000 distinct CDR3 sequences; roughly 15% were seen once. The data originate from a study of T-cell reconstitution after alpha-beta-depleted transplantation in children. V was shortened by 0 bases and J by 2 bases, with 7 bases between the two germline ends. Germline V gene lookup returns CDR1 KGHSH and CDR2 LQKENI. The CDR3 runs 14 residues. The source material was PBMCs from the stem cell graft donor, sampled from the stem cell graft. The chain couples TRBV18 to TRBJ2-5; D call uncertain. This TCR came from a human donor who donated a stem cell graft to a child with acute myeloid leukemia. The CDR3 here is CASSPPSQQETQYF. Here the CDR3 DNA reads TGTGCCAGCTCACCACCATCGCAGCAAGAGACCCAGTACTTC.